The clone carrying this TCR beta chain was counted at least ten times. Cells sorted as Tregs were CD4+, CD25+ and CD127-/low. MiXCR was run by TCRdb on the 5' RACE reads, yielding one entry per CDR3 protein. The data hold over 45,000 distinct CDR3 sequences, with about 25% observed a single time. Trimming shortened V by 0 bases and J by 5 bases, and 10 bases separated the two germline ends. This CDR3 has 14 amino acids. CDR1 and CDR2 from the germline V gene are LGHNA and YNFKEQ. V gene TRBV4-2 combines with J gene TRBJ1-1; tentative D call: TRBD1 (6 bases). This receptor was obtained from a female donor with breast cancer. The source material was tumor-infiltrating Tregs sorted from the breast tumor. This CDR3 reads CASSQDAQGTEAFF. The CDR3 DNA follows: TGTGCCAGCAGCCAAGATGCCCAGGGGACTGAAGCTTTCTTT.